In its sample, the clone carrying this T cell receptor (beta chain) was seen a few times. This may be a read error: a much more frequent sequence differs by one nucleotide. This sample was taken from a study of metastatic and nonmetastatic thyroid tumors. Via MiXCR, TCRdb re-called the PCR reads. The repertoire holds about 26,000 clones, with roughly 24% as singletons. Not a single patient had been given any form of treatment at any point before undergoing thyroid surgery. The CDR3 has 12 residues. Germline CDR1 and CDR2: MNHEY and SVGEGT. The receptor's source is a female donor with papillary thyroid cancer or a benign thyroid nodule (not recorded which). Some clones in this sample may be carry-over from other donors' samples. The rearrangement uses TRBV6-2 or TRBV6-3 and TRBJ2-1; a weak D match, TRBD2 (5 bases). The sample was blood. CDR3 sequence (DNA): TGTGCCAGCAGTTTGTCCGCGGGTGAGCATTTCTTC. The encoded protein is CASSLSAGEHFF.